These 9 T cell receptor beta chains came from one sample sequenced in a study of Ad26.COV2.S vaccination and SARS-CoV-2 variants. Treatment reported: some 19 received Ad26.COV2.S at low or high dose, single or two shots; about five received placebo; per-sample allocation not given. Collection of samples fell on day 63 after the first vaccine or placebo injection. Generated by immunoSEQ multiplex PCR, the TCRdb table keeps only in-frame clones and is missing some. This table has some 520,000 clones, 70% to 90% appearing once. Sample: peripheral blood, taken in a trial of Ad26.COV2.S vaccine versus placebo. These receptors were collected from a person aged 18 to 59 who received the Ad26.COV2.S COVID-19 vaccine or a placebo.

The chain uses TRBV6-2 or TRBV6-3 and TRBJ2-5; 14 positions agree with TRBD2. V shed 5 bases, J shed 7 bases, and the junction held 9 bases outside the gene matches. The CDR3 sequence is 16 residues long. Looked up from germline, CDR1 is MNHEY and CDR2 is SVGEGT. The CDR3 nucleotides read TGTGCCAGCAGTGGGACTAGCGGGAGAAATTTGGGGACCCAGTACTTC. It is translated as CASSGTSGRNLGTQYF.

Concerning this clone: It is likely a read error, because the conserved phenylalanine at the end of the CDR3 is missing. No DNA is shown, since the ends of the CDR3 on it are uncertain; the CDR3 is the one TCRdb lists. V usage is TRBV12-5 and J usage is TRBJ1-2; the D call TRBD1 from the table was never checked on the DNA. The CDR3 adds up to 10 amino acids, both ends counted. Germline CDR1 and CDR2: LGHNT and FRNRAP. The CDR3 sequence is CASGLVQGSV.

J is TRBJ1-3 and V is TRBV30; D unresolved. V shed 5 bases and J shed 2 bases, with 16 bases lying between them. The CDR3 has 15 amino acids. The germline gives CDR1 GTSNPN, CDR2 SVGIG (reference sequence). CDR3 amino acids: CAWSLPLAAGNTIYF. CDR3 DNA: TGTGCCTGGTCCCTGCCTTTGGCTGCTGGAAACACCATATATTTT. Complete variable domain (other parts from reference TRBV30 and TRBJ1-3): SQTIHQWPATLVQPVGSPLSLECTVEGTSNPNLYWYRQAAGRGLQLLFYSVGIGQISSEVPQNLSASRPQDRQFILSSKKLLLSDSGFYLCAWSLPLAAGNTIYFGEGSWLTVV.

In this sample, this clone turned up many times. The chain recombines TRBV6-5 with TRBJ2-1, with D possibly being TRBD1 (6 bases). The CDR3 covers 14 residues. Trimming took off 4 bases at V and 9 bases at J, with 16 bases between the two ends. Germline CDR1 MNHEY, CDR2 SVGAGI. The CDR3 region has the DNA TGTGCCAGCAGTTCCTATAGGGGACATGGTGAGCAGTTCTTC. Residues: CASSSYRGHGEQFF.

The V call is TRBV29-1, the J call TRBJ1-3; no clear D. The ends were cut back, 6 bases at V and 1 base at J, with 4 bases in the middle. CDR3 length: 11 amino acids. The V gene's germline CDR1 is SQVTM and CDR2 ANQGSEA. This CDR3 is CSVQSGNTIYF. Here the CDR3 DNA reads TGCAGCGTCCAGTCTGGAAACACCATATATTTT. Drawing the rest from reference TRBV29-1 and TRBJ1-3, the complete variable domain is SAVISQKPSRDICQRGTSLTIQCQVDSQVTMMFWYRQQPGQSLTLIATANQGSEATYESGFVIDKFPISRPNLTFSTLTVSNMSPEDSSIYLCSVQSGNTIYFGEGSWLTVV.

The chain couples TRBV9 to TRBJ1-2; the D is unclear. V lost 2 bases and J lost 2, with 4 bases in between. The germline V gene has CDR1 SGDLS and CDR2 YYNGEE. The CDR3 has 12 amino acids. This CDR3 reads CASSVENYGYTF. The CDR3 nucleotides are TGTGCCAGCAGCGTGGAAAACTATGGCTACACCTTC.

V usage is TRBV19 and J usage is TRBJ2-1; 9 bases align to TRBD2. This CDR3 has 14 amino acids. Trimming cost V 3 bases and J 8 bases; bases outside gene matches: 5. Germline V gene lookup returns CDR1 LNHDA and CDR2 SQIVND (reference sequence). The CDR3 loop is CASSIGGTSYEQFF. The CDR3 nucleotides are TGTGCCAGTAGTATTGGGGGGACTAGCTATGAGCAGTTCTTC.

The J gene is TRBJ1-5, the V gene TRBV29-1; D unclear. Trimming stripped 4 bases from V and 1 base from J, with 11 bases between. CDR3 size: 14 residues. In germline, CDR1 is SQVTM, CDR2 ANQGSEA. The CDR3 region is CSVAGPSSNQPQHF. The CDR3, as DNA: TGCAGCGTTGCTGGGCCGTCAAGCAATCAGCCCCAGCATTTT.

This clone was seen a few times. The CDR3 sequence is CASSEVTRAFF. The CDR3 DNA reads as TGTGCCAGCAGTGAAGTAACGAGGGCATTCTTT. This chain connects TRBV6-1 to TRBJ1-1, with D unclear. The length of the CDR3 is 11 residues. Germline assignment: CDR1 MNHNS and CDR2 SASEGT. Trimming took off 1 base at V and 14 bases at J, with 11 bases between the two ends.